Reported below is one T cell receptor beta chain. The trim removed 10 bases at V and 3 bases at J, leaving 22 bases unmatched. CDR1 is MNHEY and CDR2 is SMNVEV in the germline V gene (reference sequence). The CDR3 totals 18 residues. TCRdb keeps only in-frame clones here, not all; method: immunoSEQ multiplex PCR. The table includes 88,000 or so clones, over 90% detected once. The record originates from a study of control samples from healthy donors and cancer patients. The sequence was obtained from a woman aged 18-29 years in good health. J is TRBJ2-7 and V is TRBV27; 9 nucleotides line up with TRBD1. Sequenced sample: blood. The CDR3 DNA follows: TGTGCCATCCTCGTTACGGGACAGGGCGTGTGGGGGTACTACGAGCAGTACTTC. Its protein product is CAILVTGQGVWGYYEQYF.